Following are 14 T cell receptor beta chains from one sample sequenced in a study of blood T cell repertoires in COVID-19. The table came from immunoSEQ multiplex PCR; TCRdb's copy has only in-frame clones and leaves some out. The sample lists under 200,000 clones, about 83% occurring once. Sequenced material: peripheral blood. The receptors were sampled from a woman in her sixties or seventies with COVID-19, enrolled during active disease.

V gene TRBV9 combines with J gene TRBJ1-1; the D gene is possibly TRBD1 (5 bases). The V end lost 2 bases, the J end lost 5 bases, and 16 bases lay between the germline ends. The CDR3 runs 15 residues. From germline, CDR1 is SGDLS and CDR2 YYNGEE. The CDR3 here is CASSVITGGWTEAFF. The CDR3 DNA follows: TGTGCCAGCAGCGTCATCACCGGGGGTTGGACTGAAGCTTTCTTT.

V and J are TRBV28 and TRBJ2-1, with 13 positions matching TRBD2. After removal of 4 bases from V and 7 bases from J, the junction contained 7 bases not matched to a gene. CDR3 size: 16 residues. CDR1 is MDHEN and CDR2 is SYDVKM in the germline V gene. The CDR3 DNA is TGTGCCAGCAGTTCGCCGGGACTAGCGGGGAATAATGAGCAGTTCTTC. Encoded protein: CASSSPGLAGNNEQFF.

The rearrangement links TRBV9 to TRBJ2-1, with D tentatively TRBD2 (6 bases). CDR3 size: 19 residues. Trimming shortened V by 4 bases and J by 2 bases, and 25 bases separated the two germline ends. The germline gives CDR1 SGDLS, CDR2 YYNGEE. As DNA, the CDR3 is TGTGCCAGCAGCAAGGGACTCGGGGTGGTTTTAAGACCCTACAATGAGCAGTTCTTC. It encodes CASSKGLGVVLRPYNEQFF.

The chain recombines TRBV16 with TRBJ2-3; 9 nucleotides agree with TRBD1. V was clipped by 6 bases and J by 7 bases; unmatched bases: 11. Germline assignment: CDR1 KGHSY and CDR2 FQNENV. The CDR3 is 15 amino acids. CDR3 residues: CASSRPGQGTYTQYF. The CDR3 nucleotides are TGTGCCAGCAGTCGTCCGGGACAGGGTACCTATACGCAGTATTTT. Together with reference TRBV16 and TRBJ2-3, the CDR3 gives the full variable domain: GEEVAQTPKHLVRGEGQKAKLYCAPIKGHSYVFWYQQVLKNEFKFLISFQNENVFDETGMPKERFSAKCLPNSPCSLEIQATKLEDSAVYFCASSRPGQGTYTQYFGPGTRLTVL.

This clone was counted a single time. The chain has TRBV3-1 (or the pseudogene TRBV3-2) and TRBJ1-6; the D gene is possibly TRBD1 (5 bases). Looked up from germline, CDR1 is LGHDT and CDR2 is YNNKEL (reference sequence). The CDR3 is made up of 13 amino acids. V was trimmed by 0 bases and J by 10 bases, leaving 7 bases between them. The CDR3 protein is CASSQEGVSPLHF. Here the CDR3 DNA reads TGTGCCAGCAGCCAAGAAGGGGTGTCACCCCTCCACTTT.

This clone was observed a single time. The chain is built from TRBV7-9 and TRBJ2-5; 7 bases agree with TRBD1. Looked up from germline, CDR1 is SEHNR and CDR2 is FQNEAQ (reference sequence). V shed 1 base and J 12 bases; nucleotides not matched to a gene: 8. The CDR3 totals 13 residues. CDR3 bases: TGTGCCAGCAGCTTAGATGAGGGGGCGTCGAAGTACTTC. Amino acids: CASSLDEGASKYF.

The V gene is TRBV7-9, the J gene TRBJ2-2; D unclear. Germline loops: CDR1 SEHNR, CDR2 FQNEAQ (reference sequence). The CDR3 is made up of 13 amino acids. Deletions cut 2 bases from V and 1 base from J, with 2 bases between. This CDR3 is CASSLRNTGELFF. CDR3 sequence (DNA): TGTGCCAGCAGCTTACGGAACACCGGGGAGCTGTTTTTT.

The J gene is TRBJ2-2, the V gene TRBV6-2 or TRBV6-3; no clear D gene. This CDR3 contains 13 residues. Looked up from germline, CDR1 is MNHEY and CDR2 is SVGEGT. V was pared by 5 bases and J by 1 base, with 5 bases between. The CDR3 sequence: CASSKLNTGELFF. The CDR3 bases are TGTGCCAGCAGTAAGCTGAACACCGGGGAGCTGTTTTTT.

The chain carries TRBV27 and TRBJ1-5; D unresolved. Germline CDR1 MNHEY, CDR2 SMNVEV (reference sequence). The germline V and J ends were trimmed by 6 bases and 4 bases, with 10 bases remaining between them. This CDR3 spans 13 amino acids. CDR3: CASRRLGNQPQHF. The CDR3 DNA is TGTGCCAGCAGGAGGTTGGGTAATCAGCCCCAGCATTTT.

CDR3 residues: CAKPDRGRTGELFF. As DNA, the CDR3 is TGTGCCAAGCCGGACAGGGGGCGTACCGGGGAGCTGTTTTTT. The V call is TRBV5-3, the J call TRBJ2-2, with TRBD1 matching over 11 bases. TRBV5-3 is recorded as an ORF, its role being uncertain. V shed 9 bases, J shed 5 bases, and the junction held 6 bases outside the gene matches. The CDR3 runs to 14 residues.

The chain recombines TRBV27 with TRBJ2-1; 14 nucleotides match TRBD2. CDR3 length: 20 amino acids. Per the germline V gene, CDR1 is MNHEY and CDR2 is SMNVEV (reference sequence). Germline trimming cut 6 bases from V and 0 bases from J; bases unmatched to any gene: 13. CDR3 sequence reads: CASRRESGTSGGNSYNEQFF. CDR3 sequence (DNA): TGTGCCAGCAGGCGGGAGTCCGGGACTAGCGGGGGTAACTCCTACAATGAGCAGTTCTTC.

The chain combines TRBV5-1 with TRBJ2-3; 9 positions agree with TRBD1. The V segment lost 0 bases and the J segment 5 bases; nucleotides outside the gene matches: 7. Germline values: CDR1 SGHRS, CDR2 YFSETQ. There are 16 residues in the CDR3. The CDR3 bases are TGCGCCAGCAGCTTGGTAGGGGGACAGGGAGGAGATACGCAGTATTTT. Amino acids: CASSLVGGQGGDTQYF.

This chain connects TRBV10-3 to TRBJ2-2; 7 positions agree with TRBD1. Per the germline V gene, CDR1 is ENHRY and CDR2 is SYGVKD. The length of the CDR3 is 14 residues. V lost 8 bases, J lost 4 bases, and 7 bases stayed unmatched. This CDR3 is CAIAGTDSTGELFF. CDR3 nucleotides: TGTGCCATCGCTGGGACAGACTCCACCGGGGAGCTGTTTTTT.

The chain employs TRBV5-6 and TRBJ1-5; 7 bases are a match to TRBD1. Trimming took 7 bases from V and 7 from J; bases not matched to a gene: 8. The CDR3 contains 13 residues. Germline CDR1 is SGHDT and CDR2 is YYEEEE. The CDR3 sequence: CASSGGPGQPQHF. For the CDR3, the DNA is TGTGCCAGCTCAGGGGGTCCTGGACAGCCCCAGCATTTT.